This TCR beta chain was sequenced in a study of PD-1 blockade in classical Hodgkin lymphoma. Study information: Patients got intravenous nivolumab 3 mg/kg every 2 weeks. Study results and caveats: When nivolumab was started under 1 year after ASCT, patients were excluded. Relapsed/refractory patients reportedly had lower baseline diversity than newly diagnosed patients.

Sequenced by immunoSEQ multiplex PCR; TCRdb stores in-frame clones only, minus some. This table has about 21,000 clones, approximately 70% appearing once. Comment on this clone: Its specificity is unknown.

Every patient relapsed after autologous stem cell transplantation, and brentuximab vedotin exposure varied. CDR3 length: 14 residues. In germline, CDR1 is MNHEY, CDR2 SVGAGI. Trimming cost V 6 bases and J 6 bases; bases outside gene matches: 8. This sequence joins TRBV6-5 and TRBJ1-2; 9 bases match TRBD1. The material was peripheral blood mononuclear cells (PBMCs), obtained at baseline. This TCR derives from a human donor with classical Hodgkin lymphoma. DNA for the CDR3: TGTGCCAGCAGCCCCAACAGGGGGCAGAATGGCTACACCTTC. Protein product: CASSPNRGQNGYTF.